A single sample gave rise to the 30 T cell receptor beta chains below, sequenced in a study of cytomegalovirus exposure and HLA in healthy donors. Primers: 60 Vbeta forward and 13 Jbeta reverse. TCRdb's table, derived via immunoSEQ multiplex PCR, lists solely in-frame clones and lacks some. There are around 240,000 clones in the sample; roughly 82% occur only once, and 5% to 6.5% lies in the top ten. The material sequenced was PBMCs. The receptors originated from a woman between 40 and 55 years old in good health and CMV-seropositive.

This rearrangement joins TRBV10-3 to TRBJ1-2, with D possibly TRBD1 on 6 matching bases. Germline CDR1 reads ENHRY; CDR2 reads SYGVKD. CDR3 length equals 17 residues. Trimming stripped 3 bases from V and 10 bases from J, with 27 bases between. CDR3 nucleotide sequence: TGTGCCATCAGTGACATTACAGTAGCACCGGGACATCACCTCTACACCTTC. It specifies CAISDITVAPGHHLYTF.

The CDR3 bases are TGTGCCAGCAGCCCGGGGGGGCTCGACAATGAGCAGTTCTTC. This gives the protein CASSPGGLDNEQFF. The chain joins TRBV7-3 to TRBJ2-1, with 8 positions matching TRBD2. The V segment lost 5 bases and the J segment 5 bases; nucleotides outside the gene matches: 5. The CDR3 extends over 14 amino acids. Looked up from germline, CDR1 is SGHTA and CDR2 is FQGTGA.

V gene TRBV9 combines with J gene TRBJ1-2; D is unclear. Trimming took 0 bases from V and 3 from J, leaving 3 bases between them. Germline V gene sequence: CDR1 SGDLS, CDR2 YYNGEE. CDR3 length equals 12 residues. CDR3 nucleotides: TGTGCCAGCAGCGTAGTAGACTATGGCTACACCTTC. Its translation is CASSVVDYGYTF.

The rearrangement links TRBV7-2 to TRBJ2-7; TRBD2 is a possible D gene (6 bases). The germline gives CDR1 SGHTA, CDR2 FQGNSA. This CDR3 spans 15 amino acids. V was shortened by 3 bases and J by 0 bases, with 12 bases between the two germline ends. The CDR3 is CASSLGLPSSYEQYF. The CDR3, as DNA: TGTGCCAGCAGCTTGGGACTCCCAAGCTCCTACGAGCAGTACTTC.

This CDR3 is CASSQGSLEGSNQPQHF. The CDR3 DNA follows: TGCGCCAGCAGCCAAGGGTCGTTAGAGGGTAGCAATCAGCCCCAGCATTTT. This rearrangement joins TRBV4-1 to TRBJ1-5; the D is unclear. Germline V gene data show CDR1 as MGHRA and CDR2 as YSYEKL. The V end was cut by 1 base, the J end by 0 bases, with 13 bases between. The CDR3 contains 17 residues.

V usage is TRBV5-1 and J usage is TRBJ1-2; 10 nucleotides line up with TRBD1. The J segment lost 4 bases and the V segment lost 5 bases, leaving 11 bases of the junction unmatched. From germline, CDR1 is SGHRS and CDR2 YFSETQ. The CDR3 loop spans 16 amino acids. The CDR3 here is CASRRQGAGYSYGYTF. In nucleotides, the CDR3 is TGCGCCAGCAGACGACAGGGGGCAGGATATAGCTATGGCTACACCTTC.

The rearrangement links TRBV2 to TRBJ2-2; 7 positions match TRBD1. The CDR3 is 14 residues long. Losses at the gene ends were 7 bases for V and 0 bases for J; bases not matched to a gene: 2. The germline gives CDR1 SNHLY, CDR2 FYNNEI. This CDR3 is CASIQGANTGELFF. Here the CDR3 DNA reads TGTGCCAGCATCCAGGGGGCGAACACCGGGGAGCTGTTTTTT.

The rearrangement uses TRBV5-4 and TRBJ2-2; TRBD1 might be the D (5 bases). Germline assignment: CDR1 SGHNT and CDR2 YYREEE (reference sequence). This CDR3 region has 15 residues. V lost 0 bases, J lost 4 bases, and 10 bases lay in between. The CDR3 sequence is CASSLGRAGTGELFF. In DNA, the CDR3 is TGTGCCAGCAGCTTGGGCAGGGCAGGCACCGGGGAGCTGTTTTTT.

This clone was detected only once. Additional DNA sequences in this sample encode the identical CDR3. This chain uses TRBV9 with TRBJ1-2; tentative D call: TRBD1 (5 bases). Trimming left V 3 bases short and J 2 bases short, with 8 bases between. This CDR3 has 13 residues. Germline-derived CDR1 and CDR2 are SGDLS and YYNGEE. The CDR3 spells CASSAGGNYGYTF. CDR3 sequence (DNA): TGTGCCAGCAGCGCGGGGGGGAACTATGGCTACACCTTC.

The chain recombines TRBV19 with TRBJ1-1; a weak D match, TRBD1 (6 bases). Looked up from germline, CDR1 is LNHDA and CDR2 is SQIVND (reference sequence). V dropped 7 bases and J dropped 0 bases, with 9 bases sitting between them. The CDR3 has 13 residues. Written as DNA, the CDR3 is TGTGCCAGTACGGACAGTATGAACACTGAAGCTTTCTTT. Translating it yields CASTDSMNTEAFF.

The table lists this clone with a few counts. This chain uses TRBV14 with TRBJ2-5, with 7 positions matching TRBD2. With the DNA end fitting TRBJ2-7 better, the J assignment may be wrong. The length of the CDR3 is 16 residues. Germline V gene sequence: CDR1 SGHDN, CDR2 FVKESK. CDR3 loop: CASSLGWGGSSYEQYF. The CDR3 DNA follows: TGTGCCAGCAGCCTAGGATGGGGGGGAAGCTCCTACGAGCAGTACTTC.

This CDR3 is CASSLYDRDEKLFF. Here the CDR3 DNA reads TGTGCCAGCTCGCTTTATGACAGGGATGAAAAACTGTTTTTT. V is TRBV18 and J is TRBJ1-4; 7 bases line up with TRBD1. The germline V gene encodes CDR1 KGHSH and CDR2 LQKENI. The length of the CDR3 is 14 residues. V was clipped by 6 bases and J by 6 bases; unmatched bases: 7. The full variable domain, rest sourced from reference TRBV18 and TRBJ1-4, is NAGVMQNPRHLVRRRGQEARLRCSPMKGHSHVYWYRQLPEEGLKFMVYLQKENIIDESGMPKERFSAEFPKEGPSILRIQQVVRGDSAAYFCASSLYDRDEKLFFGSGTQLSVL.

V usage is TRBV7-2 and J usage is TRBJ2-7; 9 bases are a match to TRBD1. Germline assignment: CDR1 SGHTA and CDR2 FQGNSA. The CDR3 covers 19 residues. The trim removed 3 bases at V and 4 bases at J, leaving 19 bases unmatched. The CDR3 loop is CASSFVSGQGPMPGYEQYF. The CDR3 region has the DNA TGTGCCAGCAGCTTCGTTTCTGGACAGGGGCCGATGCCCGGTTACGAGCAGTACTTC.

The chain has TRBV15 and TRBJ2-5, with TRBD1 as a possible D gene (6 bases). The germline gives CDR1 LNHNV, CDR2 YYDKDF (reference sequence). V lost 0 bases and J lost 0, with 11 bases in between. The CDR3 extends over 16 amino acids. CDR3 DNA sequence: TGTGCCACCAGCAGAGATGGTAGGGGGAACCAAGAGACCCAGTACTTC. Protein sequence: CATSRDGRGNQETQYF.

The V gene is TRBV4-1, the J gene TRBJ2-7; 8 bases fit TRBD1. The CDR3 covers 13 residues. J lost 8 bases, V lost 4 bases, and 7 bases had no gene match. Germline assignment: CDR1 MGHRA and CDR2 YSYEKL. Here the CDR3 DNA reads TGCGCCAGCAGCCGTTTAGGACAGGGAAAGCAGTACTTC. Protein: CASSRLGQGKQYF.

CDR3 coding DNA: TGCGCCAGCAGCCAAGATTTCCCGACAGCAAGTGAGCAGTACTTC. Residues: CASSQDFPTASEQYF. This sequence joins TRBV4-3 and TRBJ2-7; D is perhaps TRBD1 (5 bases). Germline V lookup: CDR1 LGHNA, CDR2 YSLEER. Trimming cost V 0 bases and J 7 bases, with 16 bases left between them. The CDR3 has 15 amino acids.

This clone was detected once. The chain uses TRBV11-2 and TRBJ2-7; D may be TRBD2 (5 bases). V was pared by 0 bases and J by 2 bases, with 11 bases between. This CDR3 region has 15 residues. Germline CDR1 is SGHAT and CDR2 is FQNNGV. For the CDR3, the DNA is TGTGCCAGCAGCTTAGAGTTAGCGCGTACCTACGAGCAGTACTTC. This codes for CASSLELARTYEQYF.

This clone came up a few times. The V call is TRBV5-1, the J call TRBJ2-1, with 8 bases matching TRBD1. The CDR3 is 19 amino acids. CDR1 and CDR2 from the germline V gene are SGHRS and YFSETQ. V was clipped by 0 bases and J by 1 base; unmatched bases: 12. The CDR3 region is CASSLARGLDGHSYNEQFF. CDR3 DNA: TGCGCCAGCAGCTTGGCCAGGGGGCTAGACGGTCATTCCTACAATGAGCAGTTCTTC.

The V gene is TRBV9, the J gene TRBJ1-2, with D tentatively TRBD1 (5 bases). The V end lost 5 bases, the J end lost 8 bases, and 19 bases lay between the germline ends. CDR3 length: 14 amino acids. Germline CDR1 reads SGDLS; CDR2 reads YYNGEE. The CDR3: CASRDPNRSWGYTF. The DNA for the CDR3 is TGTGCCAGCAGGGACCCCAACAGGTCGTGGGGCTACACCTTC.

This clone was recorded once. The chain links TRBV30 to TRBJ2-5; D possibly corresponds to TRBD1 (5 bases). The CDR3 totals 15 residues. CDR1 is GTSNPN, CDR2 SVGIG, per germline (reference sequence). Trimming pared 3 bases from V and 1 base from J, leaving 15 bases between. This chain's CDR3 is CAWSRTRESQETQYF. The CDR3 DNA reads TGTGCCTGGAGCCGGACCAGGGAATCCCAAGAGACCCAGTACTTC.

This chain uses TRBV7-9 with TRBJ2-2, with TRBD1 as a possible D gene (6 bases). V dropped 4 bases and J dropped 3 bases, with 9 bases sitting between them. The CDR3 has 14 amino acids. Germline assignment: CDR1 SEHNR and CDR2 FQNEAQ (reference sequence). This CDR3 is CASSSYRDTGELFF. CDR3 in DNA: TGTGCCAGCAGCTCCTACAGGGACACCGGGGAGCTGTTTTTT.

J is TRBJ2-1 and V is TRBV30; 10 bases are a match to TRBD1. The CDR3 runs 15 residues. With V trimmed by 4 bases and J by 5 bases, 8 bases remained unmatched. The V gene's germline CDR1 is GTSNPN and CDR2 SVGIG (reference sequence). CDR3 sequence (DNA): TGTGCCTGGACCCCACTGGGACAGGGGAACAATGAGCAGTTCTTC. Translating it yields CAWTPLGQGNNEQFF.

The gene calls are TRBV11-2 and TRBJ1-3; 7 nucleotides match TRBD1. Germline V CDR1 and CDR2: SGHAT, FQNNGV. Unmatched junction bases numbered 2, after V lost 1 base and J lost 2 bases. The CDR3 spans 15 residues. The CDR3 is CASSLVGGAGNTIYF. The CDR3 coding sequence is TGTGCCAGCAGCTTAGTAGGGGGCGCTGGAAACACCATATATTTT.

V gene TRBV30 combines with J gene TRBJ2-1; TRBD2 agrees at 7 bases. Unmatched junction bases numbered 6, after V lost 0 bases and J lost 4 bases. Germline V gene sequence: CDR1 GTSNPN, CDR2 SVGIG (reference sequence). CDR3 size: 15 residues. CDR3 sequence: CAWSVRRGIYNEQFF. CDR3 in DNA: TGTGCCTGGAGTGTACGGCGGGGGATATACAATGAGCAGTTCTTC.

The V and J genes are TRBV6-1 and TRBJ2-1; 7 bases map to TRBD2. Germline V gives CDR1 MNHNS, CDR2 SASEGT. The CDR3 length is 15 residues. Trimming cost V 3 bases and J 2 bases; bases outside gene matches: 4. The CDR3 sequence is CASSDGTNPYNEQFF. The CDR3 region has the DNA TGTGCCAGCAGTGACGGGACTAACCCCTACAATGAGCAGTTCTTC.

The chain joins TRBV6-5 to TRBJ2-1; D is possibly TRBD1 (6 bases). The CDR3 loop spans 14 amino acids. The germline gives CDR1 MNHEY, CDR2 SVGAGI. Trimming removed 0 bases at V and 6 bases at J, with 9 bases between. The CDR3 here is CASSYSRRGNEQFF. The DNA for the CDR3 is TGTGCCAGCAGTTACTCTCGCAGGGGCAATGAGCAGTTCTTC.

With respect to this clone: At one boundary the junction diverges from the germline segment, which might be a read error. The chain recombines TRBV11-2 with TRBJ2-1, with TRBD2 identical over 9 bases. The CDR3 runs to 12 residues. The germline CDR1 and CDR2 sequences are SGHAT and FQNNGV. The CDR3 coding sequence is TGTGCCAGCAGCTTAGTCTTAGCGGGGGCCCTCTTC. Its translation is CASSLVLAGALF.

This clone was detected only once. Relative to the germline gene, one junction end is altered; a read error may explain this. This chain links TRBV11-1 with TRBJ2-7; 9 bases line up with TRBD2. CDR1 is SGHAT and CDR2 is FQDESV in the germline V gene (reference sequence). The CDR3 has 16 residues. CDR3 sequence: CASTPRRAGGKHEQYF. CDR3 nucleotide sequence: TGTGCCAGCACCCCCCGCCGGGCGGGAGGGAAGCACGAACAGTACTTC.

V is TRBV5-6 and J is TRBJ2-2, with 8 bases fitting TRBD2. The V gene end was trimmed by 4 bases and the J gene end by 0 bases; junction bases not matched to a gene: 2. From germline, CDR1 is SGHDT and CDR2 YYEEEE. This CDR3 has 15 residues. CDR3 nucleotide sequence: TGTGCCAGCAGCCCGGGACTAGCGAACACCGGGGAGCTGTTTTTT. Protein: CASSPGLANTGELFF.

V and J are TRBV28 and TRBJ1-1; 9 nucleotides agree with TRBD1. The CDR3 contains 14 residues. Germline V gene lookup returns CDR1 MDHEN and CDR2 SYDVKM. V lost 5 bases to trimming and J lost 6 bases; unmatched junction nucleotides: 7. The CDR3 nucleotides are TGTGCCAGCAGTCTAACGGGACAGGGAGCTGAAGCTTTCTTT. Encoded protein: CASSLTGQGAEAFF.